These 17 T cell receptor beta chains share one sample of origin, sequenced in a study of metastatic and nonmetastatic thyroid tumors. TCRdb re-called clones via MiXCR from the PCR reads. Of about 69,000 clones in the sample, 14% were seen once. No patient had received any treatment before thyroid surgery. Specimen: blood. These TCRs come from a male donor with papillary thyroid cancer or a benign thyroid nodule (not recorded which). Some clones in this sample may be carry-over from other donors' samples.

Ten or more counts support this clone. The V call is TRBV10-3, the J call TRBJ1-2, with TRBD1 as a possible D gene (5 bases). The V gene lost 4 bases and the J gene lost 10 bases, with 10 bases spanning the gap. This CDR3 has 11 amino acids. In germline, CDR1 is ENHRY, CDR2 SYGVKD. In nucleotides, the CDR3 is TGTGCCATCAGTGTTCCAGGGAACTACACCTTC. Its translation is CAISVPGNYTF.

This clone was recorded many times. The V gene is TRBV13, the J gene TRBJ2-1; D not certain. Looked up from germline, CDR1 is PRHDT and CDR2 is FYEKMQ (reference sequence). V lost 0 bases and J lost 8, with 14 bases in between. This CDR3 comprises 15 residues. The CDR3 nucleotides are TGTGCCAGCAGCTTAGGGGGTCAGGCGGTGGATGAGCAGTTCTTC. As protein: CASSLGGQAVDEQFF.

Notes on this clone: Because it lacks the conserved phenylalanine or tryptophan at the end, this CDR3 is likely a read error. V and J are TRBV20-1 and TRBJ2-6; D gene unclear. CDR1 DFQATT and CDR2 SNEGSKA come from the germline V gene (reference sequence). CDR3 length: 14 amino acids. The CDR3 here is CSAETSSGSNVLTS. The CDR3 DNA reads as TGCAGTGCTGAGACAAGCTCTGGGTCCAACGTCCTGACTTCC.

This clone was counted many times. The genes are TRBV6-6 and TRBJ2-1; D ambiguous. Per the germline V gene, CDR1 is MNHNY and CDR2 is SVGAGI (reference sequence). The CDR3 contains 16 residues. Trimming stripped 2 bases from V and 0 bases from J, with 11 bases between. The CDR3 region has the DNA TGTGCCAGCAGTTACCAGCGCGTTTACTCCTACAATGAGCAGTTCTTC. It translates to CASSYQRVYSYNEQFF.

This chain connects TRBV20-1 to TRBJ2-3; 11 positions agree with TRBD2. The V gene end was trimmed by 3 bases and the J gene end by 3 bases; junction bases not matched to a gene: 14. From germline, CDR1 is DFQATT and CDR2 SNEGSKA (reference sequence). This CDR3 spans 18 amino acids. The CDR3 loop reads CSASATSGSQSETDTQYF. CDR3 coding DNA: TGCAGTGCTAGTGCTACTAGCGGGAGTCAGTCGGAAACAGATACGCAGTATTTT.

This clone was counted between two and nine times. This chain joins TRBV28 and TRBJ1-2; D ambiguous. Germline V CDR1 and CDR2: MDHEN, SYDVKM. The CDR3 consists of 12 residues. The V and J ends lost 5 bases and 6 bases respectively, with 10 bases between them. CDR3 DNA sequence: TGTGCCAGCAGTCCAGGCATGGATGGCTACACCTTC. This sequence encodes CASSPGMDGYTF.

This clone was seen at least ten times. The chain employs TRBV2 and TRBJ1-1, with D unresolved. Germline lookup yields CDR1 SNHLY and CDR2 FYNNEI. This CDR3 comprises 11 residues. With 8 bases removed from V and 8 bases from J, the gap between germline ends came to 12 bases. The CDR3 DNA reads TGTGCCAGCGAGTCGGCGTCAGAAGCTTTCTTT. As protein: CASESASEAFF.

This clone came up many times. The CDR3 bases are TGCAGTGCTAGGACCGCCGGGGGTCAGATCTATGGCTACACCTTC. It is translated as CSARTAGGQIYGYTF. The chain is built from TRBV20-1 and TRBJ1-2; weak D call: TRBD1 (5 bases). Trimming left V 3 bases short and J 4 bases short, with 18 bases between. The CDR3 loop spans 15 amino acids. Germline CDR1 is DFQATT and CDR2 is SNEGSKA (reference sequence).

This clone was seen repeatedly, ten times or more. V is TRBV5-4 and J is TRBJ1-4, with D hard to call. The CDR3 has 15 amino acids. With 3 bases removed from V and 2 bases from J, the gap between germline ends came to 11 bases. Germline loops: CDR1 SGHNT, CDR2 YYREEE (reference sequence). This chain's CDR3 is CASSSRAGTNEKLFF. The CDR3 DNA reads TGTGCCAGCAGCTCCCGGGCCGGGACTAATGAAAAACTGTTTTTT.

This chain connects TRBV30 to TRBJ1-2; the D is unclear. The length of the CDR3 is 15 residues. V lost 4 bases to trimming and J lost 0 bases, with 15 bases between them. The V gene's germline CDR1 is GTSNPN and CDR2 SVGIG (reference sequence). DNA of the CDR3: TGTGCCTGGACCTTGGGAAATCCCACTAACTATGGCTACACCTTC. This gives the protein CAWTLGNPTNYGYTF.

Many counts were recorded for this clone. The rearrangement links TRBV5-1 to TRBJ1-1, with 10 bases that match TRBD1. This CDR3 spans 16 amino acids. Per germline, CDR1 SGHRS and CDR2 YFSETQ. V lost 0 bases and J lost 5; bases outside the gene matches: 7. CDR3 region: CASSLGDRGLQTEAFF. The CDR3 bases are TGCGCCAGCAGCTTGGGCGACAGGGGGCTTCAGACTGAAGCTTTCTTT.

This clone has a count of ten or more. The V and J genes are TRBV19 and TRBJ1-3; D is uncertain. Germline CDR1 is LNHDA and CDR2 is SQIVND (reference sequence). CDR3 length equals 16 residues. The V gene lost 3 bases and the J gene lost 0 bases, with 12 bases spanning the gap. The CDR3: CASSMEALSSGNTIYF. In nucleotides, the CDR3 is TGTGCCAGTAGTATGGAGGCCCTCAGCTCTGGAAACACCATATATTTT.

This clone occurred many times. Other DNA sequences in this sample translate to the same CDR3. The CDR3 DNA is TGTGCCAGCAGTGACTCGGACAGCAATGAGCAGTTCTTC. Translation: CASSDSDSNEQFF. This chain uses TRBV6-4 with TRBJ2-1; D may be TRBD1 (6 bases). V dropped 0 bases and J dropped 6 bases, with 6 bases sitting between them. Germline-derived CDR1 and CDR2 are MRHNA and SNTAGT. The CDR3 has 13 amino acids.

There are many counts of this clone. This may arise from a read error, as a much more abundant clone is one base away. This chain uses TRBV7-9 with TRBJ1-1; possible D gene TRBD1, 5 bases. The CDR3 covers 18 residues. V lost 1 base, J lost 0 bases, and 18 bases lay in between. Germline CDR1 reads SEHNR; CDR2 reads FQNEAQ (reference sequence). CDR3 nucleotide sequence: TGTGCCAGCAGCTTAGTCTGGGGCTATCCAACGATGAACACTGAAGCTTTCTTT. Translated, it gives CASSLVWGYPTMNTEAFF.

Concerning this clone itself: The junction shows a germline mismatch at one end, possibly a read error. The chain is built from TRBV6-1 and TRBJ2-2; TRBD2 agrees at 13 bases. The germline V gene has CDR1 MNHNS and CDR2 SASEGT. The CDR3 loop spans 15 amino acids. This CDR3 is CASRGLAGPTAELFF. DNA for the CDR3: TGTGCCAGCAGGGGACTAGCGGGACCCACCGCGGAGCTTTTTTTT.

V is TRBV6-2 or TRBV6-3 and J is TRBJ2-3; a weak D match, TRBD2 (6 bases). The length of the CDR3 is 15 residues. Germline V lookup: CDR1 MNHEY, CDR2 SVGEGT. Trimming cost V 6 bases and J 6 bases, with 19 bases left between them. The CDR3 loop reads CASSLTEGAGDTQYF. For the CDR3, the DNA is TGTGCCAGCAGCCTCACGGAGGGAGCAGGCGATACGCAGTATTTT.

This clone was seen many times. Here the CDR3 reads CAWSPTGGRTDTQYF. The CDR3 coding sequence is TGTGCCTGGAGTCCTACAGGGGGTCGCACAGATACGCAGTATTTT. The gene calls are TRBV30 and TRBJ2-3, with TRBD1 matching over 8 bases. The CDR3 consists of 15 residues. V lost 2 bases to trimming and J lost 1 base; unmatched junction nucleotides: 5. Germline CDR1 and CDR2: GTSNPN and SVGIG (reference sequence).